This T cell receptor (beta chain) is drawn from a study of blood T cell repertoires in COVID-19. Study details: Sources were T cells, B-cell-depleted T cells, or PBMCs; the material itself was cDNA or gDNA.

V lost 5 bases and J 4 bases, leaving 15 bases between the germline ends. This CDR3 is built from 15 residues. Germline CDR1 MDHEN, CDR2 SYDVKM. Generated by immunoSEQ multiplex PCR, the TCRdb table keeps only in-frame clones and is missing some. This repertoire shows about 45,000 clones, 85% to 95% found once; its top ten account for roughly 0.35%. The TCR comes from a man aged 50-60 years with COVID-19, enrolled during active disease. The specimen sequenced was peripheral blood. The chain uses TRBV28 and TRBJ1-3, with a weak D call TRBD1 (6 bases). The chain's CDR3 is CASSLGQLEGNTIYF. The CDR3 nucleotides read TGTGCCAGCAGTCTCGGACAGCTGGAAGGAAACACCATATATTTT.